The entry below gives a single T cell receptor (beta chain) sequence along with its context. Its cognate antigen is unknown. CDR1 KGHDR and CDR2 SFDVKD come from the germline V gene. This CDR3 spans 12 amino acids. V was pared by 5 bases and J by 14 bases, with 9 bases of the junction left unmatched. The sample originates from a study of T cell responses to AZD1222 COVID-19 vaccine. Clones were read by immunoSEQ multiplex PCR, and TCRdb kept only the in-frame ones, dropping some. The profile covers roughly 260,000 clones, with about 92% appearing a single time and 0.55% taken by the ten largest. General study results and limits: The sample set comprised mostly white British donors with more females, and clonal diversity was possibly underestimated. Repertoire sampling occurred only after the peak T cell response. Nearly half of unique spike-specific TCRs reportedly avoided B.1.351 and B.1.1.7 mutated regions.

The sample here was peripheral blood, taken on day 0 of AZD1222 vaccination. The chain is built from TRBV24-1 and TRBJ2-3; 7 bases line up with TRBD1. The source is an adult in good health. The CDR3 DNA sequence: TGTGCCACCAGTGGAGACAGGGAAGTTTTGTATTTT. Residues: CATSGDREVLYF.